Listed below are T cell receptor beta chains from one sample, sequenced in a study of blood T cell repertoires in COVID-19. Clones were sequenced by immunoSEQ multiplex PCR, and TCRdb holds only the in-frame ones, with some missing. The profile shows a few hundred thousand clones, 65% to 90% of them singletons. The material sequenced was peripheral blood. These receptors all come from a human donor in a cohort sampled during active COVID-19. Each CDR3 is given with its conserved first and last residue. The D gene is left open where the match is weak. Clone size, where shown, is once, few, many, or a class for clones that have expanded.

>TRBJ1-2|once|TRBD1|TRBV6-5
CASIPGGWDYGYTF
TGTGCCAGCATCCCAGGGGGGTGGGACTATGGCTACACCTTC
>TRBJ2-3|.|TRBD1|TRBV7-8
CASSQQGVGAGDTQYF
TGTGCCAGCAGCCAACAGGGGGTCGGAGCTGGGGATACGCAGTATTTT
>TRBJ1-1|.|TRBD1|TRBV7-9
CASSFRGQGTNTEAFF
TGTGCCAGCAGCTTCAGAGGACAGGGCACGAACACTGAAGCTTTCTTT
>TRBJ1-3|.|.|TRBV12-3/TRBV12-4
CASGQVGGNTIYF
TGTGCCAGCGGGCAGGTCGGTGGAAACACCATATATTTT
>TRBJ1-6|.|.|TRBV30
CAWTRQPATYNSPLHF
TGTGCCTGGACCCGACAGCCGGCAACCTATAATTCACCCCTCCACTTT
>TRBJ1-2|.|.|TRBV6-5
CASSSRSKANYGYTF
TGTGCCAGCAGTTCCCGGTCGAAAGCTAACTATGGCTACACCTTC
>TRBJ1-2|.|.|TRBV3-1/TRBV3-2
CASSQDAGYTF
TGTGCCAGCAGCCAAGACGCGGGCTACACCTTC
>TRBJ1-2|.|TRBD1|TRBV10-3
CAISESRRQGGAGGYTF
TGTGCCATCAGTGAGTCGAGAAGACAGGGGGGCGCAGGGGGCTACACCTTC
>TRBJ1-5|few|.|TRBV7-9
CASSLGGPPQHF
TGTGCCAGCAGCTTAGGAGGCCCGCCCCAGCATTTT
>TRBJ2-3|.|.|TRBV15
CATSDLRDTQYF
TGTGCCACCAGCGACCTCAGGGATACGCAGTATTTT
>TRBJ1-3|.|.|TRBV6-5
CASRDTGSGNTIYF
TGTGCCAGCAGGGACACAGGATCTGGAAACACCATATATTTT
>TRBJ1-3|.|TRBD1|TRBV6-5
CASKNRGSPGNTIYF
TGTGCCAGCAAAAACAGGGGTTCTCCCGGAAACACCATATATTTT
>TRBJ1-6|.|.|TRBV7-6
CASSSFRGMGSPLHF
TGTGCCAGCAGCTCCTTTCGGGGGATGGGATCACCCCTCCACTTT
>TRBJ1-2|.|TRBD1|TRBV19
CASSTGQGDYGYTF
TGTGCCAGTAGTACCGGACAGGGGGACTATGGCTACACCTTC
>TRBJ2-7|.|TRBD2|TRBV6-1
CASSGPRGGYGYEQYF
TGTGCCAGCAGTGGACCTAGGGGAGGGTACGGCTACGAGCAGTACTTC
>TRBJ1-4|.|.|TRBV7-9
CASRFSGNNEKLFF
TGTGCCAGCAGATTCTCAGGGAACAATGAAAAACTGTTTTTT
>TRBJ2-3|.|.|TRBV20-1
CSASPGKKGDTQYF
TGCAGTGCTAGTCCGGGAAAGAAAGGGGATACGCAGTATTTT
>TRBJ1-5|.|.|TRBV6-5
CASSYAGDSNQPQHF
TGTGCCAGCAGTTACGCAGGGGATAGCAATCAGCCCCAGCATTTT
>TRBJ2-7|once|.|TRBV24-1
CATSDLSLQYF
TGTGCCACCAGTGATTTGTCCCTACAGTACTTC
>TRBJ1-1|.|TRBD1|TRBV10-3
CAIRMTGDGTEAFF
TGTGCCATCAGGATGACAGGGGACGGCACTGAAGCTTTCTTT
>TRBJ1-6|.|.|TRBV5-1
CASSFSGMNNSPLHF
TGCGCCAGCAGCTTTTCCGGGATGAATAATTCACCCCTCCACTTT
>TRBJ1-1|.|.|TRBV5-4
CASSLATGNTEAFF
TGTGCCAGCAGCTTGGCGACAGGGAACACTGAAGCTTTCTTT
>TRBJ1-3|once|.|TRBV6-5
CASSYGQRNTIYF
TGTGCCAGCAGTTACGGACAGAGGAACACCATATATTTT
>TRBJ2-3|.|TRBD2|TRBV7-8
CASSPDPGLLGDTQYF
TGTGCCAGCAGCCCCGACCCGGGACTACTTGGTGATACGCAGTATTTT
>TRBJ1-1|.|TRBD1|TRBV20-1
CSASQDRVSNTEAFF
TGCAGTGCTAGTCAAGACAGGGTGTCGAACACTGAAGCTTTCTTT
>TRBJ1-5|.|.|TRBV21-1
CANSTGLCSQPQHF
TGTGCCAACTCGACAGGGCTGTGTAGTCAGCCCCAGCATTTT
>TRBJ2-7|.|TRBD2|TRBV5-4
CASSLGTGLKAYEQYF
TGTGCCAGCAGCTTGGGTACGGGACTAAAGGCCTACGAGCAGTACTTC
>TRBJ1-3|.|TRBD1|TRBV3-1/TRBV3-2
CASSLQGAGGNTIYF
TGTGCCAGCAGCTTACAGGGGGCGGGTGGAAACACCATATATTTT
>TRBJ2-3|.|TRBD2|TRBV10-2
CASSTGTSGTDTQYF
TGCGCCAGCAGCACCGGGACTAGCGGAACAGATACGCAGTATTTT
>TRBJ2-1|.|TRBD2|TRBV7-3
CASSSPLGSGGPTRPYNEQFF
TGTGCCAGCAGCTCCCCCCTGGGTAGCGGGGGGCCTACCCGACCCTACAATGAGCAGTTCTTC
>TRBJ1-3|.|.|TRBV24-1
CATQGQAGNTIYF
TGTGCCACCCAGGGTCAGGCTGGAAACACCATATATTTT
>TRBJ2-2|.|TRBD1|TRBV6-5
CASMYPRQGHGELFF
TGTGCCAGCATGTATCCCCGACAGGGGCACGGGGAGCTGTTTTTT
>TRBJ2-3|.|.|TRBV5-1
CASSLQQEGDTQYF
TGCGCCAGCAGCTTGCAACAGGAGGGGGATACGCAGTATTTT
>TRBJ1-2|.|.|TRBV6-5
CASSYVRNYGYTF
TGTGCCAGCAGTTATGTTAGAAACTATGGCTACACCTTC
>TRBJ1-1|.|.|TRBV18
CASSPRNTEAFF
TGTGCCAGCTCACCGCGGAACACTGAAGCTTTCTTT
>TRBJ1-5|.|.|TRBV5-5
CASSLARDQPQHF
TGTGCCAGCAGCTTGGCCAGGGATCAGCCCCAGCATTTT